The source of this T cell receptor beta chain is a study of T cell responses to AZD1222 COVID-19 vaccine. Findings and caveats of the study: Sampling captured repertoires only after the peak T cell response. The sample set comprised mostly white British donors with more females, and clonal diversity was possibly underestimated. Among spike-specific TCRs, nearly half reportedly target unmutated variant regions.

Pooled in the analysis were second doses at about 4 or about 12 weeks. The assay was immunoSEQ multiplex PCR, and TCRdb's table has in-frame clones only and misses some. The data hold tens of thousands of clones, with 70% to 90% observed a single time. As concerns this clone: The antigen is undetermined.

The CDR3 runs 11 residues. Germline CDR1 is MNHNY and CDR2 is SVGAGI (reference sequence). Trimming stripped 5 bases from V and 14 bases from J, with 12 bases between. The starting material was peripheral blood, obtained 28 days after the second AZD1222 dose. This chain joins TRBV6-6 and TRBJ1-4; D might be TRBD1 (6 bases). The sequence was collected from an adult who received the AZD1222 COVID-19 vaccine. CDR3 DNA sequence: TGTGCCAGCAGTCAACAGGGTTGGCTGTTTTTT. Its protein is CASSQQGWLFF.